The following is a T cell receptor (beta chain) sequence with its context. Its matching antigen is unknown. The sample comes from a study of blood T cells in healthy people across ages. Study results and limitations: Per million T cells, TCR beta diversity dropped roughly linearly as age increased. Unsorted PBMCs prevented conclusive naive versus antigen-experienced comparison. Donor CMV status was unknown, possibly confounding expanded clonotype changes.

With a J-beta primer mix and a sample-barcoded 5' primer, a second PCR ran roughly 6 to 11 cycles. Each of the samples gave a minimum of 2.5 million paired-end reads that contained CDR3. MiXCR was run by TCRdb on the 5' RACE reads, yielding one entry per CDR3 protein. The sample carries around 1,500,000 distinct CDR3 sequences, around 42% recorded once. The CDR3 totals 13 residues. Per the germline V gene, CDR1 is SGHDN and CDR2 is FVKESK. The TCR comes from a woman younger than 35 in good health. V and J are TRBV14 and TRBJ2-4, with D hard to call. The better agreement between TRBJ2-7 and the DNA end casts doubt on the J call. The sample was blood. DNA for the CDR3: TGTGCCAGCAGCCTGCTAGATTACCACGAGCAGTACTTC. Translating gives CASSLLDYHEQYF.